This T cell receptor (beta chain) was retrieved from a study of PD-1 blockade in classical Hodgkin lymphoma. Whole-study findings and limits: Undefined causes, possibly disease activity or prior therapy, underlie the repertoire differences.

The repertoire was sequenced with immunoSEQ multiplex PCR; TCRdb's copy has only in-frame clones and lacks some. This table has about 14,000 clones, 90% to 95% appearing once. Time point of the sample: newly diagnosed, previously untreated cHL patient sample. Thawed PBMCs supplied CD8+ T cells via magnetic negative selection. Comparison used PBMCs from newly diagnosed, untreated classical Hodgkin lymphoma. About this clone itself: The antigen remains unidentified.

The receptor was isolated from a human donor with classical Hodgkin lymphoma. Sequenced: CD8+ T cells from blood.

CDR3 in amino acids: CASSFLLLTRVIDNEQFF. The CDR3 coding sequence is TGTGCCAGCAGTTTCCTACTGTTGACTAGGGTTATAGACAATGAGCAGTTCTTC. The chain combines TRBV28 with TRBJ2-1; possible D gene TRBD2, 6 bases. This CDR3 has 18 amino acids. V lost 3 bases and J lost 5, with 23 bases in between. Germline values: CDR1 MDHEN, CDR2 SYDVKM.